One T cell receptor beta chain is described in this entry. Its recognized antigen is unknown. Base qualities are not recorded, but no much larger clone differs from it by a single base. TCR beta CDR3 regions were sequenced from DNA using the immunoSEQ Assay. The original methods were these. To compute T cell density, TCR beta template counts were normalized to usable DNA, which was estimated by amplifying housekeeping genes. The preseqR package was used to estimate richness by extrapolating to 400,000 templates for PBMC samples and to 120,000 templates for tissue samples. Clonality was defined as one minus Pielou's evenness. Differential abundance testing on productive amino-acid clonotypes, with a minimum total count of 5 and an alpha of 0.1, was used to identify tissue-enriched TCRs. The Jaccard Index and the Morisita Overlap Index were used to measure repertoire overlap between compartments. GLIPH clustered TCR beta CDR3s with public tetramer-defined viral CDR3s; viral motifs required at least three viral sequences plus V-gene enrichment. As stored in TCRdb, this immuneACCESS dataset retains in-frame rearrangements with V and J assigned. A fraction of the clones does not appear; measured against another copy, unresolved V genes explain less than half of the discrepancy, and the remainder lacks a known reason. Clone size and the V and J calls come from that table; the DNA yielded D and trimming. The sample profile shows tens of thousands of clones; roughly 81% of them were found once. The ten largest account for 2.8% of the sample.

This sample is drawn from a study of T cells in localized non-small cell lung cancer (dated by TCRdb to 2018 to 2020). Notes on the research overall: T cell repertoires of about 230 early-stage NSCLC patients were analyzed, with tumors being compared against uninvolved tumor-adjacent lungs. The cohort was made up of around 250 treatment-naive NSCLC patients whose localized lung tumors had been resected. A mean age of roughly 64 years was recorded for the NSCLC patients, of whom 120 to 150 were male and 90 to 110 were female.

At diagnosis, tumor, uninvolved tumor-adjacent lung and peripheral blood were collected and then preserved as a mix of FFPE and fresh-frozen material. For TCR repertoire profiling, the blood samples were analyzed as peripheral blood mononuclear cells. What the authors observed across the whole study: Higher T cell density in blood was associated with longer overall survival, whereas higher clonality in adjacent lung was associated with shorter survival. Of the top 100 tumor clones, a median of roughly 53 were detected in paired uninvolved adjacent lung; roughly 29 were also among that lung's top 100. Uninvolved tumor-adjacent lung showed the highest T cell clonality, higher than tumor, which suggests more focused antigenic responses in the uninvolved tumor-adjacent lung. Multi-region tumor sequencing was not performed, so intratumor heterogeneity could not be excluded. Because the study design was exploratory, TCR variables were selected using unadjusted p-values without false-discovery rate correction.

The sample here was peripheral blood, taken before any cancer treatment. This clonotype was obtained from a man aged 40 to 70 with stage I lung adenocarcinoma.

The CDR3 is CASRAGPNEAFF. At the DNA level, the sequence is TGTGCCAGCAGAGCGGGCCCCAACGAAGCTTTCTTT. The V and J genes are TRBV6-6 and TRBJ1-1, with the D segment identity uncertain. The CDR3 spans 12 residues, from the cysteine through the phenylalanine. Only the CDR3 region is kept as DNA, spanning 36 bases read in frame from base 1. The junction shows trimming of 6 bases on V and 8 bases on J, plus 13 bases between the germline ends. Sequences MNHNY (CDR1) and SVGAGI (CDR2) are obtained from the germline V gene (reference sequence).